The next 28 T cell receptor beta chains were all read from a single sample in a study of shared clonotypes between healthy human individuals. The table came from immunoSEQ multiplex PCR; TCRdb's copy has only in-frame clones and leaves some out. The sample has about 2.4 million clones; approximately 92% are singletons. The sequenced sample consisted of naive CD4+ T cells sorted from blood. As to subset: CD45RA+ positively selected. These receptors were collected from a man between 18 and 35 years old in good health.

Remarks on this clone: Other DNA sequences in the same sample also yield this CDR3. The chain recombines TRBV20-1 with TRBJ2-7; TRBD1 might be the D (5 bases). V was clipped by 6 bases and J by 2 bases, with 8 bases between them. This CDR3 contains 11 residues. The germline V gene has CDR1 DFQATT and CDR2 SNEGSKA (reference sequence). The CDR3 is CSAPDTYEQYF. The CDR3, as DNA: TGCAGTGCGCCGGACACCTACGAGCAGTACTTC.

The rearrangement uses TRBV27 and TRBJ2-1; 9 bases agree with TRBD1. Germline assignment: CDR1 MNHEY and CDR2 SMNVEV (reference sequence). V shed 6 bases and J 15 bases; nucleotides not matched to a gene: 6. CDR3 length: 11 residues. The CDR3 DNA reads as TGTGCCAGCAGCCGGACAGGGGCTCTGTTCTTC. Protein: CASSRTGALFF.

The genes are TRBV18 and TRBJ1-1; 9 bases map to TRBD1. Germline trimming cut 2 bases from V and 5 bases from J; bases unmatched to any gene: 6. CDR1 is KGHSH, CDR2 LQKENI, per germline. The length of the CDR3 is 15 residues. CDR3 in DNA: TGTGCCAGCTCACCAGTAGGGACAGGGTTGACTGAAGCTTTCTTT. This translates into CASSPVGTGLTEAFF.

The rearrangement uses TRBV18 and TRBJ2-5; no definite D call. The CDR3 is made up of 12 amino acids. CDR1 and CDR2 from the germline V gene are KGHSH and LQKENI. V was shortened by 6 bases and J by 4 bases, with 9 bases between the two germline ends. The CDR3 DNA follows: TGTGCCAGCTCTCACCTCGGAGAGACCCAGTACTTC. Translated, it gives CASSHLGETQYF. Full variable domain (rest looked up from reference TRBV18 and TRBJ2-5): NAGVMQNPRHLVRRRGQEARLRCSPMKGHSHVYWYRQLPEEGLKFMVYLQKENIIDESGMPKERFSAEFPKEGPSILRIQQVVRGDSAAYFCASSHLGETQYFGPGTRLLVL.

The rearrangement uses TRBV30 and TRBJ2-3; the D gene is possibly TRBD1 (5 bases). CDR1 is GTSNPN, CDR2 SVGIG, per germline (reference sequence). This CDR3 contains 12 residues. V shed 0 bases and J shed 10 bases, with 11 bases lying between them. DNA of the CDR3: TGTGCCTGGAGTGTTGGGGCCGGAGCGCAGTATTTT. Its translation: CAWSVGAGAQYF.

The rearrangement joins TRBV9 to TRBJ2-3, with D uncertain. The CDR3 consists of 14 residues. Germline V lookup: CDR1 SGDLS, CDR2 YYNGEE. V was shortened by 0 bases and J by 4 bases, with 9 bases between the two germline ends. The CDR3 loop reads CASSVASWADTQYF. CDR3 coding DNA: TGTGCCAGCAGCGTAGCCTCGTGGGCAGATACGCAGTATTTT.

This chain joins TRBV4-3 and TRBJ2-1; possible D gene TRBD2, 6 bases. Germline V CDR1 and CDR2: LGHNA, YSLEER. This CDR3 region has 14 residues. V was trimmed by 3 bases and J by 7 bases, leaving 13 bases between them. Here the CDR3 reads CASSQAGTSNEQFF. The CDR3 region has the DNA TGCGCCAGCAGCCAGGCCGGGACTTCGAATGAGCAGTTCTTC.

The rearrangement joins TRBV29-1 to TRBJ1-2; D remains ambiguous. Trimming removed 3 bases at V and 1 base at J, with 15 bases between. CDR3 size: 15 residues. Germline V gives CDR1 SQVTM, CDR2 ANQGSEA. CDR3 protein: CSVDSGPWGNYGYTF. The CDR3 nucleotides are TGCAGCGTTGATTCAGGCCCCTGGGGTAACTATGGCTACACCTTC.

This chain links TRBV10-3 with TRBJ1-5, with D perhaps TRBD1 (5 bases). This CDR3 comprises 14 residues. The V gene's germline CDR1 is ENHRY and CDR2 SYGVKD. Trimming pared 0 bases from V and 9 bases from J, leaving 12 bases between. The CDR3 DNA is TGTGCCATCAGTGAGTCGAGCGGGGGAAGGCCCCAGCATTTT. Protein: CAISESSGGRPQHF.

The rearrangement links TRBV11-1 to TRBJ2-7; 7 nucleotides align to TRBD1. The J segment lost 5 bases and the V segment lost 5 bases, leaving 12 bases of the junction unmatched. CDR3 length: 15 residues. Germline assignment: CDR1 SGHAT and CDR2 FQDESV (reference sequence). The CDR3 sequence: CASSRDRASVHEQYF. As DNA, the CDR3 is TGTGCCAGCAGCCGAGACAGGGCCTCTGTTCACGAGCAGTACTTC. The variable domain in full, completed from reference TRBV11-1 and TRBJ2-7, reads EAEVAQSPRYKITEKSQAVAFWCDPISGHATLYWYRQILGQGPELLVQFQDESVVDDSQLPKDRFSAERLKGVDSTLKIQPAELGDSAMYLCASSRDRASVHEQYFGPGTRLTVT.

The chain carries TRBV5-7 and TRBJ2-7, with D possibly being TRBD1 (6 bases). TRBV5-7 is an ORF for which the function is uncertain. V lost 4 bases, J lost 0 bases, and 14 bases lay in between. The CDR3 spans 15 residues. CDR3: CASSRDKAFSYEQYF. Written as DNA, the CDR3 is TGTGCCAGCAGCAGGGACAAAGCGTTCTCCTACGAGCAGTACTTC.

The J gene is TRBJ2-1, the V gene TRBV10-2; D is unresolved. Per the germline V gene, CDR1 is WSHSY and CDR2 is SAAADI. The CDR3 sequence is 16 residues long. Trimming took 8 bases from V and 0 from J, leaving 17 bases between them. The CDR3 nucleotides are TGCGCCAGCTTTGGGTTTGGCAGAAGCTCCTACAATGAGCAGTTCTTC. This translates into CASFGFGRSSYNEQFF.

The genes are TRBV18 and TRBJ2-1, with D possibly TRBD2 on 6 matching bases. Germline V lookup: CDR1 KGHSH, CDR2 LQKENI. This CDR3 has 13 amino acids. The V end was cut by 6 bases, the J end by 15 bases, with 21 bases between. The DNA of the CDR3 is TGTGCCAGCTCGAGGGAATACCGGGAGCCTGTGTTCTTC. Translation gives CASSREYREPVFF. Based on the CDR3 plus reference TRBV18 and TRBJ2-1, the full variable domain is NAGVMQNPRHLVRRRGQEARLRCSPMKGHSHVYWYRQLPEEGLKFMVYLQKENIIDESGMPKERFSAEFPKEGPSILRIQQVVRGDSAAYFCASSREYREPVFFGPGTRLTVL.

About this clone: This sample also contains other DNA sequences that code for the same CDR3. The chain is built from TRBV5-1 and TRBJ1-2; TRBD1 matches 9 bases. Germline-derived CDR1 and CDR2 are SGHRS and YFSETQ. Losses at the gene ends were 4 bases for V and 3 bases for J; bases not matched to a gene: 4. This CDR3 comprises 14 residues. CDR3 DNA: TGCGCCAGCAGCAACGACAGGGGGGACTATGGCTACACCTTC. It codes for CASSNDRGDYGYTF.

The V call is TRBV14, the J call TRBJ1-2, with 7 nucleotides matching TRBD1. Germline V CDR1 and CDR2: SGHDN, FVKESK. This CDR3 comprises 15 residues. The V gene end was trimmed by 2 bases and the J gene end by 3 bases; junction bases not matched to a gene: 6. The CDR3 reads CASSQLGGWDYGYTF. CDR3 DNA sequence: TGTGCCAGCAGCCAATTAGGGGGCTGGGACTATGGCTACACCTTC.

This clone came up once. The rearrangement uses TRBV28 and TRBJ1-5; maybe TRBD1 (6 bases). Germline V gene sequence: CDR1 MDHEN, CDR2 SYDVKM. CDR3 length: 17 amino acids. V dropped 6 bases and J dropped 3 bases, with 21 bases sitting between them. The CDR3 sequence is CASSTFPDRSINQPQHF. In nucleotides, the CDR3 is TGTGCCAGCAGCACATTTCCTGACAGGAGCATCAATCAGCCCCAGCATTTT.

This clone has just a few counts. The rearrangement joins TRBV29-1 to TRBJ1-1; D remains unclear. Germline loops: CDR1 SQVTM, CDR2 ANQGSEA. V lost 0 bases and J lost 0, with 11 bases in between. The CDR3 sequence is 15 residues long. CDR3 DNA: TGCAGCGTTGAAGAATCCACGACCATGAACACTGAAGCTTTCTTT. Residues: CSVEESTTMNTEAFF.

This clone was seen a single time. The V and J genes are TRBV6-5 and TRBJ2-7; 11 bases match TRBD2. This CDR3 spans 14 amino acids. Germline V gene sequence: CDR1 MNHEY, CDR2 SVGAGI. Trimming cost V 1 base and J 7 bases; bases outside gene matches: 3. This CDR3 reads CASSYLGLADEQYF. CDR3 nucleotides: TGTGCCAGCAGTTACTTGGGACTAGCGGATGAGCAGTACTTC.

This CDR3 is CASSQGGGTSGRWYEQYF. CDR3 nucleotide sequence: TGTGCCAGCAGCCAAGGAGGGGGGACTAGCGGGAGATGGTACGAGCAGTACTTC. This sequence joins TRBV14 and TRBJ2-7; 14 positions agree with TRBD2. V shed 1 base and J 4 bases; nucleotides not matched to a gene: 9. The CDR3 is made up of 18 amino acids. Germline V gene data show CDR1 as SGHDN and CDR2 as FVKESK.

About this clone itself: This sample also contains other DNA sequences that code for the same CDR3. The chain carries TRBV6-5 and TRBJ1-3; D ambiguous. The CDR3 extends over 15 amino acids. V was trimmed by 2 bases and J by 0 bases, leaving 8 bases between them. Germline values: CDR1 MNHEY, CDR2 SVGAGI. CDR3 region: CASSYTASSGNTIYF. The CDR3 bases are TGTGCCAGCAGTTACACAGCGAGCTCTGGAAACACCATATATTTT.

The V call is TRBV5-1, the J call TRBJ1-1; D call uncertain. Trimming stripped 4 bases from V and 0 bases from J, with 10 bases between. The CDR3 totals 14 residues. CDR1 and CDR2 from the germline V gene are SGHRS and YFSETQ. The CDR3 region is CASSHEGMNTEAFF. DNA of the CDR3: TGCGCCAGCAGCCACGAAGGGATGAACACTGAAGCTTTCTTT.

The genes are TRBV27 and TRBJ1-1; no reliable D call. The CDR3 is 19 amino acids. Per germline, CDR1 MNHEY and CDR2 SMNVEV (reference sequence). Between the trimmed V and J ends, which lost 0 bases and 3 bases, there was a span of 23 bases. Here the CDR3 DNA reads TGTGCCAGCAGTTTATCCCTACAAGGGTTAAGGTCGGCGGACACTGAAGCTTTCTTT. This sequence encodes CASSLSLQGLRSADTEAFF.

The genes are TRBV6-1 and TRBJ1-1; no firm D call. The V end was cut by 7 bases, the J end by 5 bases, with 17 bases between. Germline V gives CDR1 MNHNS, CDR2 SASEGT. The CDR3 totals 14 residues. The CDR3 DNA sequence: TGTGCCAGCATCCCGGGATGGTTGGGGACTGAAGCTTTCTTT. Protein sequence: CASIPGWLGTEAFF.

The CDR3 here is CASSQDRLSSLSYTF. In DNA, the CDR3 is TGCGCCAGCAGCCAAGATCGGCTCTCCTCCTTGAGCTACACCTTC. The chain joins TRBV4-3 to TRBJ1-2; D remains ambiguous. CDR1 is LGHNA, CDR2 YSLEER, per germline. Trimming pared 0 bases from V and 9 bases from J, leaving 17 bases between. The CDR3 has 15 residues.

The chain couples TRBV13 to TRBJ2-7; 7 bases match TRBD1. CDR3 length: 14 residues. V dropped 5 bases and J dropped 6; count of bases not matched to a gene: 10. Germline V gene lookup returns CDR1 PRHDT and CDR2 FYEKMQ (reference sequence). CDR3 DNA sequence: TGTGCCAGCAGCGCCCAGACAGGGATCGGCGAGCAGTACTTC. Its protein is CASSAQTGIGEQYF. The full variable domain, in which reference TRBV13 and TRBJ2-7 provide the parts outside the CDR3, is AAGVIQSPRHLIKEKRETATLKCYPIPRHDTVYWYQQGPGQDPQFLISFYEKMQSDKGSIPDRFSAQQFSDYHSELNMSSLELGDSALYFCASSAQTGIGEQYFGPGTRLTVT.

The chain employs TRBV2 and TRBJ2-5, with D tentatively TRBD2 (6 bases). The CDR3 has 15 residues. The ends were cut back, 5 bases at V and 5 bases at J, with 18 bases in the middle. Germline assignment: CDR1 SNHLY and CDR2 FYNNEI. The CDR3 loop is CASSIVPESGETQYF. The CDR3 DNA is TGTGCCAGCAGTATCGTCCCGGAAAGCGGGGAGACCCAGTACTTC.

The chain employs TRBV27 and TRBJ2-2, with 7 bases aligning to TRBD2. With 5 bases clipped from V and 4 bases from J, the junction kept 7 bases outside the gene matches. Germline CDR1 MNHEY, CDR2 SMNVEV (reference sequence). This CDR3 is built from 15 residues. CDR3 region: CASSPPWGGTGELFF. In nucleotides, the CDR3 is TGTGCCAGCAGTCCTCCATGGGGGGGCACCGGGGAGCTGTTTTTT.

This clone was counted only a few times. The chain couples TRBV29-1 to TRBJ1-4, with TRBD1 as a possible D gene (5 bases). CDR1 and CDR2 from the germline V gene are SQVTM and ANQGSEA. The CDR3 loop spans 16 amino acids. V lost 1 base to trimming and J lost 6 bases, with 18 bases between them. CDR3 in DNA: TGCAGCGTTGAAGGGGACGGCTTATGGGGGGATGAAAAACTGTTTTTT. This translates into CSVEGDGLWGDEKLFF.